Reported below is one TCR beta chain. V shed 7 bases, J shed 5 bases, and the junction held 8 bases outside the gene matches. Germline V lookup: CDR1 MDHEN, CDR2 SYDVKM. The CDR3 is made up of 14 amino acids. The data were obtained in a study of blood T cell repertoires in COVID-19. The wider study: The cDNA or gDNA used as material had been derived from T cells, B-cell-depleted T cells, or PBMCs.

The repertoire was sequenced with immunoSEQ multiplex PCR; TCRdb's copy has only in-frame clones and lacks some. The sample has roughly 130,000 clones, roughly 77% seen once; the top ten hold around 5%. Sequenced input: peripheral blood. V is TRBV28 and J is TRBJ1-2; 9 bases are shared with TRBD1. The sequence came from a woman aged 65 to 85 with COVID-19, enrolled during active disease. Here the CDR3 DNA reads TGTGCCAGCACGTCACAGGGGGCGGGTTATGGCTACACCTTC. Protein sequence: CASTSQGAGYGYTF.